Below, one TCR beta chain is given with its context. Its antigen is not known. These data originate in a study of cytomegalovirus exposure and HLA in healthy donors. This CDR3 region has 14 residues. The V gene's germline CDR1 is SGHRS and CDR2 YFSETQ. With 0 bases removed from V and 2 bases from J, the gap between germline ends came to 9 bases. The method was immunoSEQ multiplex PCR; TCRdb's version includes in-frame clones alone and lacks a portion of them. Among over 120,000 clones listed, about nine tenths were seen once. Notes on the study in general: According to the study, 150 to 200 TCR beta chains were cytomegalovirus-associated.

The rearrangement joins TRBV5-1 to TRBJ2-7; the D is unclear. This TCR came from a young man in good health and CMV-seropositive. Sequenced sample: PBMCs. The CDR3 sequence: CASSLGGQTYEQYF. The CDR3 DNA reads TGCGCCAGCAGCTTGGGTGGGCAGACCTACGAGCAGTACTTC. The full variable domain, completed using reference TRBV5-1 and TRBJ2-7, is KAGVTQTPRYLIKTRGQQVTLSCSPISGHRSVSWYQQTPGQGLQFLFEYFSETQRNKGNFPGRFSGRQFSNSRSEMNVSTLELGDSALYLCASSLGGQTYEQYFGPGTRLTVT.